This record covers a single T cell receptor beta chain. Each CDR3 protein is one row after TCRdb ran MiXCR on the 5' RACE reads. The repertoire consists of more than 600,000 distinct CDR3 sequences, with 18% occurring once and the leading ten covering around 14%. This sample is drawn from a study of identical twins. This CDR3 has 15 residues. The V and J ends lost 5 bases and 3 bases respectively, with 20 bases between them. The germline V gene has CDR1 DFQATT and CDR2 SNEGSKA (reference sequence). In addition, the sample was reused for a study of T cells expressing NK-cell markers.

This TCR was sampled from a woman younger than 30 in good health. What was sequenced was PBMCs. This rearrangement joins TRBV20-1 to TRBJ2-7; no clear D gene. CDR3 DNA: TGCAGTGCTTCGGACCCTCCCGGACGTATCTACGAGCAGTACTTC. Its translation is CSASDPPGRIYEQYF.